Sequencing of this TCR beta chain was carried out in a study of vaccination and CD4 T cells after COVID-19. A note on this clonotype: Its specificity is unknown.

Treatment reported: 10-day PBMC culture with coronavirus spike peptide pools or control peptides (ViraFEST assay). TCRs were sequenced by ViraFEST after antigen-specific T cells had been expanded with peptide pools. The study sequenced cultured CD4+ T cell DNA using the Oncomine TCR Beta short-read assay. MiXCR, run by TCRdb on the PCR reads, gives a single entry per CDR3 protein. Of around 2,600 distinct CDR3 sequences in the sample, 28% were seen once. CDR1 is MNHEY and CDR2 is SMNVEV in the germline V gene (reference sequence). The CDR3 runs to 13 residues. V trimming: 8 bases; J trimming: 4 bases; junction bases outside the gene matches: 8.

The TCR sequence derives from a human donor who had recovered from COVID-19. The sequences come from CD4+ T cells from blood, cultured in vitro, collected after SARS-CoV-2 vaccination. This chain links TRBV27 with TRBJ2-7; 7 nucleotides match TRBD1. The CDR3 loop reads CASHPTGKYEQYF. DNA for the CDR3: TGTGCCAGCCATCCGACAGGGAAATACGAGCAGTACTTC.